The 24 T cell receptor delta chains below come from one sample, sequenced in a study of γδ T cells in repeated Plasmodium falciparum infection. Flow sorting of PBMC yielded separate Vgamma9/Vdelta2+ and Vdelta2-negative gammadelta T cell populations for bulk repertoire analysis. TCRdb re-called clones from the multiplex PCR reads via CATT. This sample has approximately 93,000 delta-chain clones, with approximately 1% found just once. The material sequenced was gamma-delta T cells from blood. Receptors originate from a pool of human donors (malaria-infected and uninfected, not separated).

This clone has only a few counts. TCRdb attributes to this sequence the protein of a much larger clone, which differs from the DNA translation at residue 13; a read error is likely, and the protein displayed is translated from the DNA. The chain links TRDV2 to TRDJ3; TRDD3 is a possible D gene (6 bases). Because TCRdb records no J gene, it was assigned here through a match of the DNA to germline. This CDR3 region has 18 residues. CDR1 is GEAIGNYY and CDR2 is EKD in the germline V gene. The CDR3 is CACDTWGPKDWDARQMFF. The CDR3 DNA reads TGTGCCTGTGACACCTGGGGCCCCAAGGACTGGGACGCCCGACAGATGTTTTTC.

Concerning this clone: A single base is all that separates this from a far larger clone, so a read error is likely. The sample contains more than one DNA sequence encoding this CDR3. No J gene call was made, and the V gene is TRDV1; the table gives TRDD3 as D, unverified against the DNA. There are 19 residues in the CDR3. CDR1 and CDR2 from the germline V gene are TSWWSYY and QGS. In DNA form, the CDR3 reads TGTGCTCTTGGGGAACTTGAGAGAAACCTACCTCGTAACACCGATAAGCTCATCTTT. Translated: CALGELERNLPRNTDKLIF.

As concerns this clone: The protein held in TCRdb is that of a much larger clone and does not match this DNA's translation at residue 3, likely because of a read error; the protein shown is translated from the DNA. The V gene is TRDV1, the J gene TRDJ1; 9 nucleotides agree with TRDD3. Germline V gene data show CDR1 as TSWWSYY and CDR2 as QGS. The CDR3 extends over 25 amino acids. The chain's CDR3 is CAIGEVGLHLGDEVRRPLYTDKLIF. CDR3 coding DNA: TGTGCTATTGGGGAAGTGGGCCTACACCTGGGGGATGAAGTGAGGAGGCCACTGTACACCGATAAACTCATCTTT.

On this clone: The TCRdb protein, from a much larger clone, departs from this DNA's translation at residue 4, likely by read error; the protein shown derives from the DNA. The rearrangement links TRDV2 to TRDJ1; 13 nucleotides match TRDD3. The J gene was missing in TCRdb and was found by matching the end of the DNA to germline. With 5 bases clipped from V and 0 bases from J, the junction kept 11 bases outside the gene matches. Germline loops: CDR1 GEAIGNYY, CDR2 EKD. CDR3 length equals 18 residues. For the CDR3, the DNA is TGTGCCTGTGTCACTGGGTACTGGGGGATACGGAACACCGATAAACTCATCTTT. This sequence encodes CACVTGYWGIRNTDKLIF.

As regards this clone: The protein TCRdb lists belongs to a much larger clone and differs from this DNA's translation at residue 14, which points to a read error; the protein shown is made from the DNA. The J gene is TRDJ1, the V gene TRDV1; 13 nucleotides match TRDD3. TCRdb is silent on the J gene; assignment here came from matching the DNA to germline. CDR3 length: 18 amino acids. The germline CDR1 and CDR2 sequences are TSWWSYY and QGS. The CDR3 coding sequence is TGTGCTCTTGGGCCCCGACCCGTACTGGGGGATACGACCGGTAAACTCATCTTT. Translating it yields CALGPRPVLGDTTGKLIF.

This clone was detected ten times or more. Other DNA sequences within the sample encode an identical CDR3. V usage is TRDV1 and J usage is TRDJ1; D not certain. V lost 2 bases to trimming and J lost 0 bases, with 13 bases between them. The germline V gene has CDR1 TSWWSYY and CDR2 QGS. The CDR3 totals 16 residues. CDR3 bases: TGTGCTCTTGGGGAAGCGGAGACGGCTGACACCGATAAACTCATCTTT. Protein product: CALGEAETADTDKLIF.

A few counts support this clone. For this DNA, TCRdb reports the protein of a much larger clone, which diverges at residue 3, most likely from a read error; the protein presented here is translated directly from the DNA. The chain combines TRDV2 with TRDJ1; D might be TRDD3 (5 bases). Matching the DNA to germline supplied the J gene, which TCRdb does not give. The germline V gene has CDR1 GEAIGNYY and CDR2 EKD. The CDR3 is made up of 15 amino acids. CDR3 in DNA: TGTGCCAGTGACACCGTCGGGGGCCTTGGCGATAAACTCATCTTT. Translation gives CASDTVGGLGDKLIF.

In regard to this clone: This likely traces to a read error, being one base from a far larger clone. The same CDR3 is also encoded by other DNA sequences in this sample. The V and J genes are TRDV2 and TRDJ1, with D tentatively TRDD2 or TRDD3 (5 bases each). TCRdb does not report a J gene; here it was assigned by matching the DNA to germline references. Germline loops: CDR1 GEAIGNYY, CDR2 EKD. The CDR3 is 15 amino acids. The germline V and J ends were trimmed by 0 bases and 6 bases, with 16 bases remaining between them. CDR3 coding DNA: TGTGCCTGTGACACCCTAGTCCTAGGGGAAAATAAACTCATCTTT. Protein: CACDTLVLGENKLIF.

This clone was seen at least ten times. TCRdb assigns this DNA the protein of a much larger clone, which departs from its translation at residue 3; this likely reflects a read error, and the protein shown comes from translating the DNA. The CDR3 is CALMTFPSVLGDTGTDKLIF. The CDR3 DNA follows: TGTGCCCTCATGACCTTCCCCTCTGTACTGGGGGATACTGGAACCGATAAACTCATCTTT. The chain combines TRDV2 with TRDJ1; TRDD3 matches at 12 bases. Looked up from germline, CDR1 is GEAIGNYY and CDR2 is EKD. The CDR3 length is 20 residues. V dropped 9 bases and J dropped 2; count of bases not matched to a gene: 24.

Of note for this clone: It is likely a read error: a sequence one base away is far more abundant. Other DNA sequences from this sample encode an identical CDR3 as well. The chain couples TRAV14/DV4 to TRDJ1; no reliable D call. TCRdb records no J gene; here it was assigned by comparing the DNA to germline. The CDR3 totals 13 residues. From germline, CDR1 is TSDPSYG and CDR2 QGSYDQQN (reference sequence). The CDR3 coding sequence is TGTGCTACCCTTATCCGGGTAGCCGATAAACTCATCTTT. As protein: CATLIRVADKLIF.

This clone occurred a few times. TCRdb's entry gives the protein of a much larger clone, which mismatches this DNA's translation at residue 11, likely from a read error; the protein reported here is translated from the DNA. The V gene was identified as TRDV1, while no J gene was called. This CDR3 contains 13 residues. The germline CDR1 and CDR2 sequences are TSWWSYY and QGS. CDR3 amino acids: CALGEPSPSKPIF. For the CDR3, the DNA is TGTGCTCTTGGGGAACCGTCTCCTTCTAAACCCATCTTT.

This clone showed up just a few times. This likely stems from a read error, as it lies one base from a far larger clone. The same CDR3 arises from other DNA sequences in this sample as well. J is TRDJ3 and V is TRDV2, with 8 bases that match TRDD3. TCRdb leaves out the J gene; it was filled in here by matching the DNA to germline. The germline CDR1 and CDR2 sequences are GEAIGNYY and EKD. This CDR3 has 19 residues. The CDR3 region is CACDTGGIRGSWDTRQMFF. DNA for the CDR3: TGTGCCTGTGACACCGGCGGGATACGGGGATCCTGGGACACTCGACAGATGTTTTTC.

This clone has only a few counts. The likely explanation is a read error, given a far larger clone one base away. The same CDR3 also results from other DNA sequences found in this sample. This chain connects TRDV1 to TRDJ1, with TRDD3 matching 13 bases. The CDR3 has 15 residues. The germline CDR1 and CDR2 sequences are TSWWSYY and QGS. CDR3 protein: CALGDCTGGYEKLIF. CDR3 DNA: TGTGCCCTTGGGGACTGCACTGGGGGATACGAGAAACTCATCTTT.

This clone turned up a few times. This DNA translates differently at residue 14 from the TCRdb protein, which is that of a much larger clone; a read error is likely, and the protein shown is the DNA's own translation. The J gene is TRDJ1, the V gene TRDV2; D is perhaps TRDD3 (5 bases). TCRdb is silent on the J gene; assignment here came from matching the DNA to germline. This CDR3 contains 18 residues. Germline-derived CDR1 and CDR2 are GEAIGNYY and EKD. The chain's CDR3 is CACDTVGSKVKGTYKLIF. CDR3 nucleotide sequence: TGTGCCTGTGACACCGTGGGGAGTAAAGTAAAGGGCACCTATAAACTCATCTTT.

The sample holds many counts of this clone. The TCRdb protein comes from a much larger clone and disagrees with this DNA's translation at residue 11, likely due to a read error; the protein given here is derived from the DNA. The chain uses TRDV2 and TRDJ1, with 10 bases fitting TRDD3. Germline V gives CDR1 GEAIGNYY, CDR2 EKD. Trimming at V came to 0 bases and at J to 0 bases, leaving 9 bases not matched to a gene. This CDR3 is 18 amino acids long. The CDR3 reads CACDTPGLGDPYTDKLIF. The CDR3 nucleotides read TGTGCCTGTGACACCCCAGGACTGGGGGATCCGTACACCGATAAACTCATCTTT.

Notes on this clone: TCRdb assigns this DNA the protein of a much larger clone, which departs from its translation at residue 6; this likely reflects a read error, and the protein shown comes from translating the DNA. The chain uses TRDV1 and TRDJ1; 12 bases line up with TRDD3. Germline CDR1 TSWWSYY, CDR2 QGS. CDR3 length: 21 residues. V shed 4 bases and J 0 bases; nucleotides not matched to a gene: 18. CDR3 residues: CALGVSNWGIPSVGYTDKLIF. CDR3 in DNA: TGTGCTCTTGGGGTCTCTAACTGGGGGATACCCTCCGTCGGGTACACCGATAAACTCATCTTT.

This clone has only a few counts. The likely explanation is a read error, given a far larger clone one base away. This sample includes further DNA sequences coding for the same CDR3. The J gene is TRDJ1, the V gene TRDV1; D is possibly TRDD2 (5 bases). Germline-derived CDR1 and CDR2 are TSWWSYY and QGS. This CDR3 has 23 residues. This CDR3 reads CALGDPLSTAPTYVHQYTDKLIF. The CDR3 DNA sequence: TGTGCTCTTGGGGACCCCCTCTCTACGGCCCCAACCTACGTCCATCAGTACACCGACAAACTCATCTTT.

Note on this clone: The protein in TCRdb stems from a much larger clone and differs at residue 5 from this DNA's translation, likely a read error; here the protein is translated from the DNA. The sample carries other DNA sequences with the same CDR3. V and J are TRDV1 and TRDJ1, with 11 bases aligning to TRDD3. The CDR3 is 18 amino acids. Germline V lookup: CDR1 TSWWSYY, CDR2 QGS. The CDR3 DNA reads as TGTGCTCTTTGGGACCCCGGCTTACTGGGGGATAAAACCGATAAACTCATCTTT. Protein product: CALWDPGLLGDKTDKLIF.

On this clone: TCRdb's listed protein matches a much larger clone and diverges from this DNA's translation at residue 6, likely through a read error; the protein shown comes from the DNA. The gene calls are TRDV2 and TRDJ1; TRDD3 aligns across 13 bases. Assignment of the J gene here rests on matching the DNA to germline, because TCRdb gives none. CDR3 length: 18 amino acids. The V segment lost 0 bases and the J segment 2 bases; nucleotides outside the gene matches: 8. The germline CDR1 and CDR2 sequences are GEAIGNYY and EKD. The CDR3 region is CACDTILGDTRKTDKLIF. The CDR3 coding sequence is TGTGCCTGTGACACCATACTGGGGGATACGCGCAAGACCGATAAACTCATCTTT.

This clone was seen a few times. TCRdb attributes to this sequence the protein of a much larger clone, which differs from the DNA translation at residue 8; a read error is likely, and the protein displayed is translated from the DNA. This rearrangement joins TRDV2 to TRDJ1, with D uncertain. Germline CDR1 GEAIGNYY, CDR2 EKD. This CDR3 is 15 amino acids long. The V and J ends lost 0 bases and 2 bases respectively, with 12 bases between them. This CDR3 reads CACDTGGRGTDKLIF. The CDR3 DNA is TGTGCCTGTGACACCGGTGGGAGGGGTACCGATAAACTCATCTTT.

This clone was detected ten times or more. A read error likely explains why the TCRdb protein, taken from a much larger clone, differs from this DNA's translation at residue 5; the protein shown is translated from the DNA. The V gene is TRDV2, the J gene TRDJ1; no clear D. The germline V and J ends were trimmed by 3 bases and 4 bases, with 32 bases remaining between them. This CDR3 contains 20 residues. The V gene's germline CDR1 is GEAIGNYY and CDR2 EKD. The DNA for the CDR3 is TGTGCCTGTGACGCCATCCTGGCCAGCCCCCAAAACTACTACGGCGATAAACTCATCTTT. It translates to CACDAILASPQNYYGDKLIF.

With respect to this clone: This likely came from a read error, as a far larger clone is one base away. The sample has other DNA sequences that encode this CDR3 too. This chain connects TRDV1 to TRDJ1, with 8 bases that match TRDD3. The CDR3 covers 17 residues. The germline V gene has CDR1 TSWWSYY and CDR2 QGS. The CDR3: CALGEPTVGDDTDKLIF. Here the CDR3 DNA reads TGTGCTCTTGGGGAGCCTACGGTGGGGGATGACACCGATAAACTCATCTTC.

As regards this clone: The mismatch at residue 5 between this DNA's translation and the TCRdb protein of a much larger clone likely reflects a read error; the protein shown is translated from the DNA. V and J are TRDV2 and TRDJ3; D is unresolved. TCRdb lists no J gene, so it was determined here by aligning the DNA to germline. V was clipped by 3 bases and J by 5 bases, with 16 bases between them. The CDR3 length is 17 residues. Germline CDR1 GEAIGNYY, CDR2 EKD. CDR3 sequence: CACDPAEENRDTRQMFF. The CDR3 bases are TGTGCCTGTGACCCCGCCGAAGAGAACAGGGACACCCGACAGATGTTTTTC.

The sample holds a few counts of this clone. This DNA's translation differs at residue 5 from TCRdb's protein, which comes from a much larger clone; a read error is likely, and the protein shown is translated from the DNA. This chain uses TRDV1 with TRDJ1; the D is unclear. The germline V gene has CDR1 TSWWSYY and CDR2 QGS. This CDR3 is 13 amino acids long. V was shortened by 4 bases and J by 5 bases, with 11 bases between the two germline ends. The CDR3 DNA reads as TGTGCTCTTGGGGGCATACAATATGATAAACTCATCTTT. Its translation is CALGGIQYDKLIF.